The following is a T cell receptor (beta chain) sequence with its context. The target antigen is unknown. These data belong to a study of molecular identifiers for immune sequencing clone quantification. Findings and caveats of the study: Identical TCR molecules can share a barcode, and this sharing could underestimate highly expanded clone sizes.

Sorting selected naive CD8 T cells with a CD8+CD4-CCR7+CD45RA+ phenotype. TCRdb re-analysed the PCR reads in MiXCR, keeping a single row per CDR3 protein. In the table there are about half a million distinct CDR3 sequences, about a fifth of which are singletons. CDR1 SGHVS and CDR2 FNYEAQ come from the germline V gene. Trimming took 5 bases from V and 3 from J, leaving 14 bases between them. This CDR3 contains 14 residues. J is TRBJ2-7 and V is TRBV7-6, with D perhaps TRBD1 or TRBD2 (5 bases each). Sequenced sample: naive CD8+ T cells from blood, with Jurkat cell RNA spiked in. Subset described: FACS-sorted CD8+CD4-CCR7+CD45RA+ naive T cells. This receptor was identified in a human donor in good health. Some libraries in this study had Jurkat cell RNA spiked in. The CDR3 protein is CASSRLQDGYEQYF. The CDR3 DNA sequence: TGTGCCAGCAGCCGACTACAGGACGGCTACGAGCAGTACTTC. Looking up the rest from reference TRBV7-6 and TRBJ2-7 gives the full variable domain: GAGVSQSPRYKVTKRGQDVALRCDPISGHVSLYWYRQALGQGPEFLTYFNYEAQQDKSGLPNDRFSAERPEGSISTLTIQRTEQRDSAMYRCASSRLQDGYEQYFGPGTRLTVT.